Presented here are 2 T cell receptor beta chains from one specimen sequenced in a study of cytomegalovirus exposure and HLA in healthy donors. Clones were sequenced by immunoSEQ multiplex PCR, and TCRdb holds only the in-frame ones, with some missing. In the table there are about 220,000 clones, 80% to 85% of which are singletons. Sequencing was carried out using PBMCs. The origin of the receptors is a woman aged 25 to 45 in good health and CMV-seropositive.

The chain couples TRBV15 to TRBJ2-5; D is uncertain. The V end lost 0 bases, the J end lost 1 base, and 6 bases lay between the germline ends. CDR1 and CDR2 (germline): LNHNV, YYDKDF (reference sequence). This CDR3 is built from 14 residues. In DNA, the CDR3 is TGTGCCACCAGCAGAGATGTAGCCCAAGAGACCCAGTACTTC. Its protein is CATSRDVAQETQYF.

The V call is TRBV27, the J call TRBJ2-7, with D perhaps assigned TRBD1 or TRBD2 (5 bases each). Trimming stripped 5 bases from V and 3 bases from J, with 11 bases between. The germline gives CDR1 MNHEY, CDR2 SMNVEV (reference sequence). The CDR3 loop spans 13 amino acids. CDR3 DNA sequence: TGTGCCAGCAGTCTCAGGGACGGCTACGAGCAGTACTTC. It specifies CASSLRDGYEQYF.